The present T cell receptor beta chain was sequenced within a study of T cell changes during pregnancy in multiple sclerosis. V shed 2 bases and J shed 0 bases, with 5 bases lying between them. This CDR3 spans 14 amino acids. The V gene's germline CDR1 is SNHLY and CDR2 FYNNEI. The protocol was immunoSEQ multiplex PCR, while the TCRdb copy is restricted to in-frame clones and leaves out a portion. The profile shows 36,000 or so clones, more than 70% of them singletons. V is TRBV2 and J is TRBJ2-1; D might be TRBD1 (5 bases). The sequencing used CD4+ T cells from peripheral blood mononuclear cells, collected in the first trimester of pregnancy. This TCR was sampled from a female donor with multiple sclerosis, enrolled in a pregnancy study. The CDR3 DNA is TGTGCCAGCAGTGAACAGGGCTCCTACAATGAGCAGTTCTTC. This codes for CASSEQGSYNEQFF.